This entry lists 18 T cell receptor beta chains sequenced from one sample in a study of cytomegalovirus exposure and HLA in healthy donors. Vbeta (60) and Jbeta (13) primers were used in the PCR. Data came from immunoSEQ multiplex PCR; TCRdb stores just in-frame clones and leaves some out. The data show approximately 130,000 clones, with roughly 79% seen just once and roughly 3.1% held by the top ten. Sequencing input: PBMCs. Receptor source: a man aged 30-40 years in good health and CMV-seronegative.

This clone was detected only a few times. The rearrangement uses TRBV28 and TRBJ1-2, with 8 nucleotides matching TRBD1. V was clipped by 4 bases and J by 8 bases; unmatched bases: 6. The length of the CDR3 is 13 residues. CDR1 MDHEN and CDR2 SYDVKM come from the germline V gene. The CDR3 loop reads CASSSGTGWGYTF. CDR3 nucleotides: TGTGCCAGCAGTTCCGGGACAGGTTGGGGCTACACCTTC.

This chain connects TRBV6-5 to TRBJ2-7; D is perhaps TRBD1 (6 bases). The V gene lost 6 bases and the J gene lost 5 bases, with 11 bases spanning the gap. CDR1 MNHEY and CDR2 SVGAGI come from the germline V gene. This CDR3 is 12 amino acids long. CDR3 DNA: TGTGCCAGCAGCTCGGACAGCCACGAGCAGTACTTC. It is translated as CASSSDSHEQYF.

This chain connects TRBV28 to TRBJ1-1; D remains unclear. The CDR3 runs to 11 residues. Germline V gene sequence: CDR1 MDHEN, CDR2 SYDVKM. The germline V and J ends were trimmed by 6 bases and 3 bases, with 5 bases remaining between them. CDR3 protein: CASSRDTEAFF. For the CDR3, the DNA is TGTGCCAGCAGCCGCGACACTGAAGCTTTCTTT.

The CDR3 sequence: CASSLTSTGEAFF. The CDR3 DNA follows: TGTGCCAGCAGCTTAACGTCGACAGGGGAAGCTTTCTTT. This chain connects TRBV7-9 to TRBJ1-1; 7 bases are a match to TRBD1. The CDR3 sequence is 13 residues long. The V gene's germline CDR1 is SEHNR and CDR2 FQNEAQ (reference sequence). The V gene end was trimmed by 2 bases and the J gene end by 8 bases; junction bases not matched to a gene: 5.

The V gene is TRBV6-5, the J gene TRBJ1-1; tentatively, D is TRBD1 (6 bases). Germline V gene lookup returns CDR1 MNHEY and CDR2 SVGAGI. Trimming shortened V by 5 bases and J by 5 bases, and 18 bases separated the two germline ends. This CDR3 region has 15 residues. The CDR3 DNA reads TGTGCCAGCAGTGGCCGGGGGGCAGGAGATACTGAAGCTTTCTTT. This encodes CASSGRGAGDTEAFF.

V usage is TRBV11-2 and J usage is TRBJ2-1, with D perhaps TRBD2 (5 bases). Germline V gene data show CDR1 as SGHAT and CDR2 as FQNNGV. There are 12 residues in the CDR3. V lost 6 bases to trimming and J lost 6 bases, with 9 bases between them. In DNA, the CDR3 is TGTGCCAGCAGATCCGAGGGCAATGAGCAGTTCTTC. Translation gives CASRSEGNEQFF.

This sequence joins TRBV30 and TRBJ2-1, with D perhaps matching TRBD2 (6 bases). V lost 4 bases and J 2 bases, leaving 9 bases between the germline ends. There are 13 residues in the CDR3. Germline values: CDR1 GTSNPN, CDR2 SVGIG (reference sequence). CDR3 protein: CAWTTGAYNEQFF. The CDR3 DNA reads as TGTGCCTGGACTACGGGAGCCTACAATGAGCAGTTCTTC.

The chain links TRBV19 to TRBJ2-7; D might be TRBD1 (5 bases). In germline, CDR1 is LNHDA, CDR2 SQIVND (reference sequence). The CDR3 runs 12 residues. Trimming pared 5 bases from V and 7 bases from J, leaving 12 bases between. The CDR3 DNA reads as TGTGCCAGTAGTTCGCAGGGCCGAGAGCAGTACTTC. Translation gives CASSSQGREQYF. The complete variable domain, with remaining parts taken from reference TRBV19 and TRBJ2-7, reads DGGITQSPKYLFRKEGQNVTLSCEQNLNHDAMYWYRQDPGQGLRLIYYSQIVNDFQKGDIAEGYSVSREKKESFPLTVTSAQKNPTAFYLCASSSQGREQYFGPGTRLTVT.

This clone was seen just once. A junction end diverges from the germline sequence, so it may reflect a read error. The chain joins TRBV30 to TRBJ1-5; D is uncertain. CDR1 GTSNPN and CDR2 SVGIG come from the germline V gene (reference sequence). This CDR3 has 13 residues. The CDR3 loop reads CVWSVEAGQPQHF. The CDR3 coding sequence is TGTGTCTGGAGTGTAGAAGCGGGGCAGCCCCAGCATTTT.

The chain is built from TRBV5-1 and TRBJ2-1; D remains ambiguous. This CDR3 is 14 amino acids long. The germline V gene encodes CDR1 SGHRS and CDR2 YFSETQ. Trimming shortened V by 0 bases and J by 5 bases, and 9 bases separated the two germline ends. CDR3 nucleotide sequence: TGCGCCAGCAGCTTGGCCGGGTCAAACAATGAGCAGTTCTTC. This codes for CASSLAGSNNEQFF.

This chain joins TRBV6-5 and TRBJ1-6; the match to TRBD1 covers 8 bases. CDR3 size: 14 residues. The V gene's germline CDR1 is MNHEY and CDR2 SVGAGI. Germline trimming cut 5 bases from V and 6 bases from J; bases unmatched to any gene: 3. The CDR3 here is CASSGGQGNSPLHF. The CDR3 DNA is TGTGCCAGCAGTGGCGGACAGGGTAATTCACCCCTCCACTTT.

In this sample, this clone turned up a few times. V is TRBV28 and J is TRBJ1-1; a possible D gene is TRBD1 (6 bases). Deletions cut 7 bases from V and 1 base from J, with 13 bases between. The CDR3 runs to 14 residues. CDR1 is MDHEN, CDR2 SYDVKM, per germline. The CDR3 loop reads CASTPGTRNTEAFF. The CDR3 DNA reads as TGTGCCAGCACCCCCGGGACACGGAACACTGAAGCTTTCTTT.

This clone has a handful of counts. V and J are TRBV5-1 and TRBJ2-7, with 7 bases lining up with TRBD2. The V gene's germline CDR1 is SGHRS and CDR2 YFSETQ. V was pared by 6 bases and J by 5 bases, with 8 bases of the junction left unmatched. The CDR3 is 13 residues long. This CDR3 reads CASTFVGGDEQYF. Here the CDR3 DNA reads TGCGCCAGCACTTTTGTGGGGGGGGACGAGCAGTACTTC. The variable domain in full, with the rest retrieved from reference TRBV5-1 and TRBJ2-7, is KAGVTQTPRYLIKTRGQQVTLSCSPISGHRSVSWYQQTPGQGLQFLFEYFSETQRNKGNFPGRFSGRQFSNSRSEMNVSTLELGDSALYLCASTFVGGDEQYFGPGTRLTVT.

This clone was detected a few times. J is TRBJ2-1 and V is TRBV18; possible D gene TRBD2, 5 bases. The V end lost 6 bases, the J end lost 6 bases, and 15 bases lay between the germline ends. Germline values: CDR1 KGHSH, CDR2 LQKENI. This CDR3 comprises 14 residues. The CDR3 DNA follows: TGTGCCAGCTCCCCCCTACTAGATCGCAATGAGCAGTTCTTC. Translating gives CASSPLLDRNEQFF.

The table lists this clone with a few counts. The chain carries TRBV7-9 and TRBJ2-5; 8 bases are shared with TRBD2. The CDR3 consists of 14 residues. Unmatched junction bases numbered 2, after V lost 3 bases and J lost 2 bases. CDR1 and CDR2 (germline): SEHNR, FQNEAQ (reference sequence). CDR3 in DNA: TGTGCCAGCAGCTTTGGCGGGGGGCAAGAGACCCAGTACTTC. It is translated as CASSFGGGQETQYF.

The chain combines TRBV4-3 with TRBJ2-5; 14 nucleotides agree with TRBD2. The CDR3 extends over 18 amino acids. The V segment lost 4 bases and the J segment 5 bases; nucleotides outside the gene matches: 12. CDR1 and CDR2 from the germline V gene are LGHNA and YSLEER. CDR3 loop: CASSRGLAGAPMWETQYF. CDR3 nucleotide sequence: TGCGCCAGCAGCCGGGGACTAGCGGGAGCTCCAATGTGGGAGACCCAGTACTTC.

V and J are TRBV2 and TRBJ2-1; tentative D call: TRBD2 (5 bases). Germline CDR1 is SNHLY and CDR2 is FYNNEI. The CDR3 is made up of 15 amino acids. With 5 bases removed from V and 0 bases from J, the gap between germline ends came to 11 bases. The CDR3 nucleotides read TGTGCCAGCAGTTTTGAGCGGAGCTCCTACAATGAGCAGTTCTTC. Translation: CASSFERSSYNEQFF. The whole variable domain, remainder taken from reference TRBV2 and TRBJ2-1, is EPEVTQTPSHQVTQMGQEVILRCVPISNHLYFYWYRQILGQKVEFLVSFYNNEISEKSEIFDDQFSVERPDGSNFTLKIRSTKLEDSAMYFCASSFERSSYNEQFFGPGTRLTVL.

The DNA for the CDR3 is TGTGCCAGCAGCTTAGCAGAGGGGACAGGGAGAGCTTTCTTT. Translated, it gives CASSLAEGTGRAFF. The J gene is TRBJ1-1, the V gene TRBV7-9; 9 nucleotides align to TRBD1. The CDR3 runs 14 residues. Germline CDR1 reads SEHNR; CDR2 reads FQNEAQ (reference sequence). V shed 0 bases, J shed 10 bases, and the junction held 6 bases outside the gene matches.